The 5 T cell receptor beta chains below come from one sample, sequenced in a study of blood T cell repertoires in COVID-19. Some clones are missing from TCRdb's copy, which holds only in-frame ones; the method was immunoSEQ multiplex PCR. The table lists some 150,000 clones, around 83% of them singletons. Material: peripheral blood. The receptors come from a human donor in a cohort sampled during active COVID-19.

This clone has more than one count but fewer than ten. V and J are TRBV5-1 and TRBJ2-2, with D tentatively TRBD1 (7 bases). The germline V and J ends were trimmed by 5 bases and 3 bases, with 29 bases remaining between them. This CDR3 has 20 residues. Germline V gene data show CDR1 as SGHRS and CDR2 as YFSETQ. Written as DNA, the CDR3 is TGCGCCAGCAGAGTATTCGGTAGGGTCGGGGGACAGTGGGACACCGGGGAGCTGTTTTTT. Its protein product is CASRVFGRVGGQWDTGELFF. Supplemented by reference TRBV5-1 and TRBJ2-2, the full variable domain reads KAGVTQTPRYLIKTRGQQVTLSCSPISGHRSVSWYQQTPGQGLQFLFEYFSETQRNKGNFPGRFSGRQFSNSRSEMNVSTLELGDSALYLCASRVFGRVGGQWDTGELFFGEGSRLTVL.

As concerns this clone: A junction end diverges from the germline sequence, so it may reflect a read error. The CDR3 bases are TGTGCCAACATAAAGGGGCACCCAAGGCTTTGCTTT. It translates to CANIKGHPRLCF. The genes are TRBV6-9 and TRBJ1-1; the D gene is possibly TRBD1 (5 bases). CDR1 is MNHGY, CDR2 SVAAGI, per germline. This CDR3 is built from 12 residues.

This chain uses TRBV7-2 with TRBJ2-3, with a weak D call TRBD1 (6 bases). Trimming took 8 bases from V and 8 from J, leaving 17 bases between them. This CDR3 comprises 13 residues. Looked up from germline, CDR1 is SGHTA and CDR2 is FQGNSA. The CDR3 DNA reads TGTGCCAGCTACAGGGACCTTGGGGGTACGCAGTATTTT. Its protein is CASYRDLGGTQYF.

The J gene is TRBJ2-7, the V gene TRBV5-1; 9 bases agree with TRBD2. V lost 4 bases, J lost 12 bases, and 11 bases stayed unmatched. The germline gives CDR1 SGHRS, CDR2 YFSETQ. The CDR3 extends over 13 amino acids. DNA of the CDR3: TGCGCCAGCAGCCCTTGGGAGCGGGAGGTCCCGTACTTC. Amino acids: CASSPWEREVPYF.

The gene calls are TRBV21-1 and TRBJ2-7; the table's D call of TRBD2 was not tested on the DNA. TRBV21-1 is a recognized pseudogene. The CDR3 sequence is 12 residues long. CDR3 DNA: TGTGCCTCCCTGAGGACTTCCTACGAGCAGTACTTC. Protein product: CASLRTSYEQYF.